This T cell receptor (beta chain) was sequenced in a study of lymphopenia after photon versus proton radiotherapy. Study-wide results and limits: Proton therapy kept repertoires fairly stable, unlike photons, which gained effector/memory cells. After the lymphocyte nadir, photon-treated repertoires showed oligoclonal expansion, especially of CD8+ Temra cells. Larger post-nadir TCR diversity loss correlated inversely with survival in deceased patients. Better survival with proton therapy was suggested as possible, not demonstrated.

This clone was picked up one time. Its antigen is unknown. This CDR3 has 15 amino acids. Trimming took 4 bases from V and 1 from J; bases not matched to a gene: 3. Germline V lookup: CDR1 SGHNT, CDR2 YYREEE (reference sequence). The protocol was immunoSEQ multiplex PCR, while the TCRdb copy is restricted to in-frame clones and leaves out a portion. The sample has 65,000 to 85,000 clones, roughly 92% seen once; the top ten hold roughly 2.3%. The sequence was collected from a woman aged 35 to 49 with cholangiocarcinoma. Specimen: peripheral blood, collected from a patient treated with photon-based radiotherapy. The chain links TRBV5-4 to TRBJ2-3; 10 nucleotides align to TRBD1. The CDR3 reads CASSIGTGGTDTQYF. The CDR3, as DNA: TGTGCCAGCAGCATAGGGACAGGGGGCACAGATACGCAGTATTTT.